This TCR beta chain derives from a study of technical replicates of blood from several donors. This CDR3 spans 15 amino acids. V lost 4 bases, J lost 2 bases, and 16 bases lay in between. Per the germline V gene, CDR1 is SGHRS and CDR2 is YFSETQ. Data came from immunoSEQ multiplex PCR; TCRdb stores just in-frame clones and leaves some out. Here the sample spans roughly 70,000 clones, 85% to 95% being singletons. The J gene is TRBJ2-7, the V gene TRBV5-1; D possibly corresponds to TRBD1 (5 bases). The sequence was obtained from a human donor in good health. Some clones in this sample may be carry-over from other donors' samples. Material: PBMCs. CDR3 sequence reads: CASSPGVRDPYEQYF. The CDR3 nucleotides read TGCGCCAGCAGCCCTGGGGTCAGGGATCCCTACGAGCAGTACTTC.